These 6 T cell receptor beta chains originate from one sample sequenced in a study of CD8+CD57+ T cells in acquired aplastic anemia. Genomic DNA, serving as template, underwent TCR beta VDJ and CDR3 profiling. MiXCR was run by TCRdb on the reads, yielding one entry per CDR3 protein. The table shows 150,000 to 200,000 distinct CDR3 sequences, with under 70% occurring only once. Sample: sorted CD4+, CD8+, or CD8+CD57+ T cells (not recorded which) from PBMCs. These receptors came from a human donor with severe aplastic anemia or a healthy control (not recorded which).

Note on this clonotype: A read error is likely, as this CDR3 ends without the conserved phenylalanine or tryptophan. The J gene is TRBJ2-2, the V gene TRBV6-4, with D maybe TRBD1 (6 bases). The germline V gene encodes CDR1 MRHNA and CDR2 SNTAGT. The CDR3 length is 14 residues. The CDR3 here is CASRDEGEGGELFC. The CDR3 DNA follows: TGTGCAAGCCGCGACGAGGGGGAAGGCGGGGAGCTGTTTTGT.

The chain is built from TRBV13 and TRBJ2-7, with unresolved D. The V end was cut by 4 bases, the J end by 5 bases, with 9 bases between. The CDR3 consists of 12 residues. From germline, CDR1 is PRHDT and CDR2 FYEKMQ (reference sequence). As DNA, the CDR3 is TGTGCCAGCAGCTCCCGGGCAGACGAGCAGTACTTC. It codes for CASSSRADEQYF.

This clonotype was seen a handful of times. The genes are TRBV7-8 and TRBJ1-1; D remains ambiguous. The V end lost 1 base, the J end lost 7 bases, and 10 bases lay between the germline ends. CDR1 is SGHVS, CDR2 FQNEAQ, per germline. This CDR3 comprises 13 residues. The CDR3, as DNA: TGTGCCAGCAGCTTAGACGGGCGGGGTGAAGCTTTCTTT. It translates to CASSLDGRGEAFF.

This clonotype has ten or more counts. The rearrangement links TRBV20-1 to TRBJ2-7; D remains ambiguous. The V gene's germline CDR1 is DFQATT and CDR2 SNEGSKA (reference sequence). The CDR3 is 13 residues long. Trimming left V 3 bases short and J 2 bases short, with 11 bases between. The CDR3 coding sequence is TGCAGTGCTAGGAGTACAGTTACCTACGAGCAGTACTTC. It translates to CSARSTVTYEQYF.

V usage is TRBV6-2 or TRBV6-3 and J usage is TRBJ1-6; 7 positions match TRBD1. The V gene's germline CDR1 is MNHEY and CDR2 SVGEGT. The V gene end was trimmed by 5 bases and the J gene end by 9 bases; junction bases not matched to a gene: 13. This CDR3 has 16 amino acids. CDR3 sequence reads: CASSLRQGSMGSPLHF. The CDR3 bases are TGTGCCAGCAGTCTCCGACAGGGTTCGATGGGTTCACCCCTCCACTTT.

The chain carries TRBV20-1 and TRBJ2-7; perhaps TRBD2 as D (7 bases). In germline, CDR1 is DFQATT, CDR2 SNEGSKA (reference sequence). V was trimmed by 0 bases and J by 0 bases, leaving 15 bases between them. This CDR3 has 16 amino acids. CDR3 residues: CSAREGGGRDSYEQYF. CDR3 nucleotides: TGCAGTGCTAGAGAGGGGGGGGGCAGGGACTCCTACGAGCAGTACTTC.